This TCR beta chain was identified in a study of vaccination and CD4 T cells after COVID-19. Across the study: Six male and four female convalescents took part, two of them Hispanic. Each of the control cultures got a CEFX pool, an HIV-1 Nef pool, or no peptide.

Treatment here: roughly nine-day PBMC culture with coronavirus spike peptide pools or control peptides (ViraFEST assay). A few counts support this clonotype. Its matching antigen is unknown. A junction end diverges from the germline sequence, so it may reflect a read error. The germline V gene encodes CDR1 SSHAT and CDR2 FNYEAQ (reference sequence). This CDR3 is built from 12 residues. Once obtained from cultured CD4+ T cells, the DNA was sequenced using the Oncomine TCR Beta short-read assay. Genomic DNA from cultured CD4+ T cells was extracted. In TCRdb, the PCR reads were re-called with MiXCR into one record per CDR3 protein. The sample holds 13,000 to 15,000 distinct CDR3 sequences, about 45% seen once.

Sequencing used CD4+ T cells from blood, cultured in vitro. V usage is TRBV7-7 and J usage is TRBJ2-5; D could derive from TRBD1 or TRBD2 (5 bases each). The source of this sequence is a human donor who had recovered from COVID-19. The CDR3 protein is CASSLERDTQYF. CDR3 nucleotide sequence: TGTGCTAGCAGCTTAGAACGGGACACCCAGTACTTC.